The 11 T cell receptor beta chains below all came from one sample that was sequenced in a study of blood T cell repertoires in COVID-19. Assay used: immunoSEQ multiplex PCR; TCRdb lists only in-frame clones, some missing. Counted here are over 350,000 clones, nearly 90% occurring once; the ten biggest clones make up approximately 2%. The sequenced sample was PBMCs or T cells enriched from blood (not recorded which). These receptors were collected from a woman in her late teens or twenties with acute COVID-19.

The chain combines TRBV5-1 with TRBJ1-5; TRBD1 might be the D (6 bases). The CDR3 contains 14 residues. V was cut by 4 bases and J by 4 bases, with 12 bases left in between. Germline CDR1 SGHRS, CDR2 YFSETQ. In nucleotides, the CDR3 is TGCGCCAGCAGCGACGGGACAACGAATCAGCCCCAGCATTTT. Amino acid sequence: CASSDGTTNQPQHF.

This chain connects TRBV19 to TRBJ2-1; 10 bases map to TRBD2. CDR3 length equals 12 residues. From germline, CDR1 is LNHDA and CDR2 SQIVND (reference sequence). Trimming removed 5 bases from V and 11 bases from J; junction bases left unmatched: 3. In nucleotides, the CDR3 is TGTGCCAGTAGTGTAGCGGGGGGACAGCAGTTCTTC. Protein sequence: CASSVAGGQQFF.

The V gene is TRBV7-9, the J gene TRBJ2-3; D is ambiguous. Trimming shortened V by 2 bases and J by 4 bases, and 7 bases separated the two germline ends. The V gene's germline CDR1 is SEHNR and CDR2 FQNEAQ (reference sequence). The CDR3 is 13 amino acids. DNA for the CDR3: TGTGCCAGCAGCTTAATGAGTCCAGATACGCAGTATTTT. Protein: CASSLMSPDTQYF.

The chain has TRBV9 and TRBJ1-3; D is possibly TRBD1 (5 bases). Germline loops: CDR1 SGDLS, CDR2 YYNGEE. This CDR3 has 13 residues. V lost 1 base and J 10 bases, leaving 12 bases between the germline ends. Here the CDR3 DNA reads TGTGCCAGCAGCGTAAGAATGGGGGGGACCATATATTTT. Amino acids: CASSVRMGGTIYF.

The V call is TRBV9, the J call TRBJ2-1; possibly TRBD2 for D (6 bases). CDR1 and CDR2 from the germline V gene are SGDLS and YYNGEE. Trimming stripped 4 bases from V and 6 bases from J, with 11 bases between. This CDR3 has 13 amino acids. The CDR3 protein is CASSSGLLNEQFF. The DNA for the CDR3 is TGTGCCAGCAGCTCGGGACTCCTCAATGAGCAGTTCTTC.

This chain links TRBV5-1 with TRBJ1-2; D is unresolved. The CDR3 is made up of 13 amino acids. V dropped 3 bases and J dropped 3 bases, with 9 bases sitting between them. Germline-derived CDR1 and CDR2 are SGHRS and YFSETQ. CDR3 nucleotides: TGCGCCAGCAGCTCCGACGGGTACTATGGCTACACCTTC. Its translation is CASSSDGYYGYTF.

This clone was seen more than once but under ten times. The chain couples TRBV7-2 to TRBJ2-7; 8 nucleotides match TRBD1. The length of the CDR3 is 15 residues. Germline V gene lookup returns CDR1 SGHTA and CDR2 FQGNSA. The trim removed 8 bases at V and 1 base at J, leaving 10 bases unmatched. The CDR3 loop is CASATGQGNSYEQYF. CDR3 sequence (DNA): TGTGCCAGCGCTACTGGACAGGGCAATTCCTACGAGCAGTACTTC.

This chain joins TRBV9 and TRBJ1-6; D call uncertain. Trimming left V 4 bases short and J 3 bases short, with 14 bases between. Germline CDR1 SGDLS, CDR2 YYNGEE. The CDR3 loop spans 16 amino acids. The CDR3 spells CASSLTGVLYNSPLHF. The CDR3 region has the DNA TGTGCCAGCAGCTTAACGGGAGTCCTCTATAATTCACCCCTCCACTTT.

The rearrangement uses TRBV18 and TRBJ1-1, with 7 bases matching TRBD1. Trimming removed 3 bases from V and 4 bases from J; junction bases left unmatched: 14. Germline assignment: CDR1 KGHSH and CDR2 LQKENI. The CDR3 contains 17 residues. This CDR3 is CASSPGSRGKGGTEAFF. Here the CDR3 DNA reads TGTGCCAGCTCACCGGGGTCCAGGGGGAAAGGTGGCACTGAAGCTTTCTTT.

V usage is TRBV18 and J usage is TRBJ1-2, with D unclear. The CDR3 spans 13 residues. The V and J ends lost 5 bases and 3 bases respectively, with 10 bases between them. Germline lookup yields CDR1 KGHSH and CDR2 LQKENI. The CDR3 protein is CASSLRRDYGYTF. In DNA form, the CDR3 reads TGTGCCAGCTCATTAAGGAGGGACTATGGCTACACCTTC.

CDR3 protein: CATSDFDEQFF. In DNA, the CDR3 is TGTGCCACCAGTGATTTCGATGAGCAGTTCTTC. This chain joins TRBV24-1 and TRBJ2-1; no firm D call. Germline CDR1 reads KGHDR; CDR2 reads SFDVKD. This CDR3 has 11 residues. The V end was cut by 1 base, the J end by 8 bases, with 2 bases between.